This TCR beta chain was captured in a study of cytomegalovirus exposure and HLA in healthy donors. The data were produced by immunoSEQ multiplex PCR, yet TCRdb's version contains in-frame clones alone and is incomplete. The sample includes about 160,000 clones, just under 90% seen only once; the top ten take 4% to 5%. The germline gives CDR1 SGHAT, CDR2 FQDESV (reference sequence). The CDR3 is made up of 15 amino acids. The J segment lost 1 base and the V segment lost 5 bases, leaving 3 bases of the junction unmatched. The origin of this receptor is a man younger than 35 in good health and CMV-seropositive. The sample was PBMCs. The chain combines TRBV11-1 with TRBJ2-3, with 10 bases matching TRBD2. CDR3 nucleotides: TGTGCCAGCAGCGCCGGGACTAGCGGCACAGATACGCAGTATTTT. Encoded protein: CASSAGTSGTDTQYF.